The clone carrying this T cell receptor (beta chain) was detected ten times or more. Building of the TCR beta libraries involved iRepertoire HTBI primers and Arm-PCR of CDR3 regions. Using its own MiXCR run on the multiplex PCR reads, TCRdb lists one record per CDR3 protein. The sample has some 490,000 distinct CDR3 sequences; around 12% are singletons. The time point here: newly diagnosed GD, antithyroid drugs for less than 3 months. TCR sequences were obtained from RNA taken from PBMCs. The record originates from a study of regulatory T cells in long-lasting Graves disease. This sample was shared with a second study, whose subject was T cells in Graves' hyperthyroidism and ophthalmopathy. That report notes: Exclusions: uncontrolled infection, other autoimmune disease, pregnancy, lactation.

The starting material was peripheral blood mononuclear cells (PBMCs), obtained at new diagnosis, from a patient treated with antithyroid drugs. The sequence came from a woman under 40 with Graves disease.

For the CDR3, the DNA is TGTGCCAGCAGCCAGGTACAGGGGAATGGCTACACCTTC. Translation: CASSQVQGNGYTF. The chain joins TRBV3-1 to TRBJ1-2; 7 nucleotides match TRBD1. CDR1 LGHDT and CDR2 YNNKEL come from the germline V gene (reference sequence). This CDR3 has 13 amino acids. After removal of 3 bases from V and 6 bases from J, the junction contained 4 bases not matched to a gene.